This T cell receptor (beta chain) was sequenced during a study of shared clonotypes between healthy human individuals. For the study at large: The donors, two women and a few men, were aged 18 to 49. General study findings and limits: Relative to their counterparts shared across all four donors, non-shared clonotypes exhibited diminished generation probabilities.

The CDR3 has 14 amino acids. CDR1 SEHNR and CDR2 FQNEAQ come from the germline V gene (reference sequence). J lost 5 bases, V lost 5 bases, and 6 bases had no gene match. Concerning this clone itself: No antigen is known for it.

Libraries were prepared by immunoSEQ multiplex PCR; TCRdb keeps only in-frame clonotypes and omits some of them. The table lists roughly 2 million clones, 85% to 95% of them singletons, with 0.13% in the top ten. CD4+ cell separation produced CD45RA+ naive and CD45RA-negative memory subsets. The rearrangement uses TRBV7-9 and TRBJ1-5, with 7 nucleotides matching TRBD1. This TCR was recovered from a man aged 18 to 30 in good health. The sequenced sample was naive CD4+ T cells sorted from blood. Subset here: CD45RA+ positively selected. The CDR3 reads CASSQGGFDQPQHF. The CDR3 DNA reads TGTGCCAGCAGCCAAGGGGGCTTCGATCAGCCCCAGCATTTT.